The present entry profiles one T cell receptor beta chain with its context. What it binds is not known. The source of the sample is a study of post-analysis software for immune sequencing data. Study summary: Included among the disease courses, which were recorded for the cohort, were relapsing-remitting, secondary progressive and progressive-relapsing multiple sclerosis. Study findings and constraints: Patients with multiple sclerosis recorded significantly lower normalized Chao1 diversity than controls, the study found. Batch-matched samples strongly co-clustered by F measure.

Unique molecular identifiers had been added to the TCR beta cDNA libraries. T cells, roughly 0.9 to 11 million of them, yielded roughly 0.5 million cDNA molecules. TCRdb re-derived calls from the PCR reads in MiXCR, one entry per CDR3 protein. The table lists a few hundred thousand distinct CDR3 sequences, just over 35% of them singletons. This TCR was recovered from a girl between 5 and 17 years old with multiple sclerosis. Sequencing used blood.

The CDR3 sequence: CASRPGTPNTEAFF. The CDR3 DNA reads TGCGCCAGCAGACCCGGGACACCGAACACTGAAGCTTTCTTT. This chain uses TRBV5-1 with TRBJ1-1; weak D call: TRBD1 (6 bases). The CDR3 length is 14 residues. Trimming pared 5 bases from V and 1 base from J, leaving 12 bases between. Germline V gene sequence: CDR1 SGHRS, CDR2 YFSETQ.